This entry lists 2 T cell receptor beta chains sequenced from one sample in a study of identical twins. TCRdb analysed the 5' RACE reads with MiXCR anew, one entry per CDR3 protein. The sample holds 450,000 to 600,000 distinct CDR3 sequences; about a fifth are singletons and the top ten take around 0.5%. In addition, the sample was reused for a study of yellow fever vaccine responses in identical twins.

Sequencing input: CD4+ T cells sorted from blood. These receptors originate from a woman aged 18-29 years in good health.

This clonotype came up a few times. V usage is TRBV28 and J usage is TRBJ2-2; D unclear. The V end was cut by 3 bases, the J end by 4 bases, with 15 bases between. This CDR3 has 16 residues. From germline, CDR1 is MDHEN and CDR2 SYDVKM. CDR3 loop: CASSFVRVTITGELFF. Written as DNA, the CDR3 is TGTGCCAGCAGTTTTGTCCGCGTTACCATCACCGGGGAGCTGTTTTTT. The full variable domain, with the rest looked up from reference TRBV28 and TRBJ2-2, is DVKVTQSSRYLVKRTGEKVFLECVQDMDHENMFWYRQDPGLGLRLIYFSYDVKMKEKGDIPEGYSVSREKKERFSLILESASTNQTSMYLCASSFVRVTITGELFFGEGSRLTVL.

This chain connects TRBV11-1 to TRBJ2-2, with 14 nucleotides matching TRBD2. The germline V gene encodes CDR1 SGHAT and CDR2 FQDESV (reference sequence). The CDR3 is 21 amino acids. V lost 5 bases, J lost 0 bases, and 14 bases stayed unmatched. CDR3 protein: CASSKTPGLAGGPTNTGELFF. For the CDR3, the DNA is TGTGCCAGCAGCAAAACCCCCGGACTAGCGGGAGGCCCGACGAACACCGGGGAGCTGTTTTTT.